The sequence of this T cell receptor (beta chain) was determined in a study of T cell responses to AZD1222 COVID-19 vaccine. The CDR3 is made up of 15 amino acids. V gave up 0 bases and J gave up 10 bases; unmatched junction bases: 5. From germline, CDR1 is SNHLY and CDR2 FYNNEI. Using immunoSEQ multiplex PCR, the repertoire was profiled, and TCRdb retains in-frame clones only, with some absent. Of about 61,000 clones listed, about 87% are singletons. The V and J genes are TRBV2 and TRBJ1-6; 8 bases match TRBD1. The TCR was taken from an adult in good health. This specimen was peripheral blood, taken on day 0 of AZD1222 vaccination. CDR3 in DNA: TGTGCCAGCAGTGAAGCAAGGACAGGGCGGTCACCCCTCCACTTT. Encoded protein: CASSEARTGRSPLHF.